This T cell receptor (beta chain) was retrieved from a study of shared clonotypes between healthy human individuals. Study findings and constraints: A handful of donors shared 5% to 5.5% of their naive CD4 clonotypes.

This clone has more than one count but fewer than ten. The antigen is not known. The healthy adult donors were HIV-negative and reported no recent acute infections or vaccinations. Produced via immunoSEQ multiplex PCR; TCRdb's table is partial and in-frame only. The data show 150,000 to 200,000 clones, 66% seen once. The sequence was collected from a man in his thirties or forties in good health. The sequencing input was memory CD4+ T cells sorted from blood. Noted subset: CD45RA-negative fraction.

The CDR3 loop reads CASSVQGTQPQHF. For the CDR3, the DNA is TGTGCCAGCAGTGTCCAGGGGACGCAGCCCCAGCATTTT. The rearrangement joins TRBV6-1 to TRBJ1-5, with a possible D match to TRBD1 (6 bases). V lost 4 bases, J lost 7 bases, and 11 bases lay in between. The CDR3 is made up of 13 amino acids. Germline assignment: CDR1 MNHNS and CDR2 SASEGT.